This TCR beta chain was sequenced in a study of STAT5B mutations in CD4+ large granular lymphocyte leukemia. Study-level results: Top patient clones used TRBV06 genes more often: 8/27 versus 2/35 in controls.

With V trimmed by 2 bases and J by 4 bases, 12 bases remained unmatched. The germline V gene encodes CDR1 LGHNA and CDR2 YSLEER. The CDR3 sequence is 19 residues long. A word on this clone: No antigen is known for it.

The repertoire was sequenced with immunoSEQ multiplex PCR; TCRdb's copy has only in-frame clones and lacks some. The sample holds 38,000 or so clones, roughly 85% seen once. The rearrangement joins TRBV4-3 to TRBJ2-1; TRBD2 agrees at 12 bases. The TCR comes from a human donor in good health. Material for sequencing was CD4+ T cells from blood buffy coats. The CDR3 nucleotides are TGCGCCAGCAGCCAATTCCCCCCGACTAGCGGGAGCTCGTACAATGAGCAGTTCTTC. Residues: CASSQFPPTSGSSYNEQFF.